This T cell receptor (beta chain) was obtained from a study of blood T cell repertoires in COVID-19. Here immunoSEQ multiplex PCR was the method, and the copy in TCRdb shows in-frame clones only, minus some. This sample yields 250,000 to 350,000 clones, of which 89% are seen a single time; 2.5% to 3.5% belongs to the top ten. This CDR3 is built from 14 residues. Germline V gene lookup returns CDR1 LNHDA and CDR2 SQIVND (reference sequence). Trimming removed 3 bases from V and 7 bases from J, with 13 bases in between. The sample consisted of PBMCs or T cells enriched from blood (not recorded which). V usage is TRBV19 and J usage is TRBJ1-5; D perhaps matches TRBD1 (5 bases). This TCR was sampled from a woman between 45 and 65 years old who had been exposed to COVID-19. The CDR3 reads CASSISAGWQPQHF. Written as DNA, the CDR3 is TGTGCCAGTAGTATTTCCGCAGGGTGGCAGCCCCAGCATTTT.